Below are 6 T cell receptor beta chains sequenced from a single sample in a study of human T cells and chemical hapten exposure. The time point here: patch test 1, 2 weeks after DPC sensitization. The treatment here: therapeutic diphenylcyclopropenone sensitization with weekly scalp DPC. From the RACE reads, TCRdb called clonotypes with MiXCR, one entry per CDR3 protein. Of roughly 180,000 distinct CDR3 sequences in the sample, about 22% are singletons; the top ten hold 6% to 8%. Sequenced here: whole blood, sampled in connection with sensitization to the hapten diphenylcyclopropenone (DPC). The receptors were sampled from a woman aged 45-59 years with alopecia areata. Some clones in this sample may be carry-over from other donors' samples.

The chain carries TRBV20-1 and TRBJ1-6; 8 bases map to TRBD1. CDR1 DFQATT and CDR2 SNEGSKA come from the germline V gene (reference sequence). V was pared by 6 bases and J by 6 bases, with 10 bases of the junction left unmatched. The CDR3 runs 15 residues. The CDR3 DNA reads TGCAGTGCCAGTACCCCCAGGGGGCTTAATTCACCCCTCCACTTT. It yields the protein CSASTPRGLNSPLHF.

This clonotype was detected only a few times. The V gene is TRBV20-1, the J gene TRBJ2-2; D is unresolved. There are 13 residues in the CDR3. Trimming took off 3 bases at V and 1 base at J, with 6 bases between the two ends. The germline CDR1 and CDR2 sequences are DFQATT and SNEGSKA (reference sequence). The CDR3 loop reads CSASSRNTGELFF. The CDR3 DNA follows: TGCAGTGCTAGCTCTAGGAACACCGGGGAGCTGTTTTTT.

Only a few counts were recorded for this clonotype. The chain carries TRBV29-1 and TRBJ2-5, with D uncertain. Per the germline V gene, CDR1 is SQVTM and CDR2 is ANQGSEA. CDR3 size: 14 residues. Between the trimmed V and J ends, which lost 3 bases and 2 bases, there was a span of 13 bases. This CDR3 reads CSVDNYRRQETQYF. CDR3 nucleotides: TGCAGCGTTGATAATTACCGGAGACAAGAGACCCAGTACTTC.

The chain joins TRBV5-1 to TRBJ1-2; 7 nucleotides agree with TRBD1. V shed 3 bases and J 8 bases; nucleotides not matched to a gene: 13. The germline gives CDR1 SGHRS, CDR2 YFSETQ. This CDR3 contains 15 residues. The CDR3 reads CASSSTGPDVRGYTF. In DNA, the CDR3 is TGCGCCAGCAGCTCGACAGGGCCCGATGTAAGAGGCTACACCTTC.

Remarks on this clonotype: At one end, the junction sequence differs from germline, possibly due to a read error. V is TRBV29-1 and J is TRBJ1-1; perhaps TRBD1 as D (6 bases). There are 16 residues in the CDR3. CDR1 SQVTM and CDR2 ANQGSEA come from the germline V gene. In nucleotides, the CDR3 is TGCAGCGTTGTCAGTTTGGGGGCAGGGGTGAACCCTGAAGCTTTCTTT. This sequence encodes CSVVSLGAGVNPEAFF.

The V and J genes are TRBV15 and TRBJ1-3, with 8 bases fitting TRBD1. V dropped 3 bases and J dropped 1; count of bases not matched to a gene: 2. The CDR3 contains 15 residues. Germline-derived CDR1 and CDR2 are LNHNV and YYDKDF (reference sequence). The CDR3 DNA reads TGTGCCACCAGCAGGGACAGGGTTTCTGGAAACACCATATATTTT. Translating it yields CATSRDRVSGNTIYF. Filled out from reference TRBV15 and TRBJ1-3, the complete variable domain reads DAMVIQNPRYQVTQFGKPVTLSCSQTLNHNVMYWYQQKSSQAPKLLFHYYDKDFNNEADTPDNFQSRRPNTSFCFLDIRSPGLGDTAMYLCATSRDRVSGNTIYFGEGSWLTVV.